These 19 T cell receptor beta chains originate from one sample sequenced in a study of T cells after yellow fever vaccination. TCRdb itself ran the 5' RACE reads through MiXCR, one entry per CDR3 protein. The sample yields roughly 110,000 distinct CDR3 sequences, 8% to 9.5% seen once. Sequencing used CD8+ T cells sorted from PBMCs, obtained 45 days after the yellow fever booster vaccination. Receptor source: a young man who received the YFV17D yellow fever vaccine.

At least ten counts were recorded for this clonotype. The chain has TRBV7-2 and TRBJ2-2; no definite D call. The CDR3 runs to 11 residues. The V and J ends lost 4 bases and 6 bases respectively, with 3 bases between them. From germline, CDR1 is SGHTA and CDR2 FQGNSA. The CDR3 DNA reads TGTGCCAGCAGCTGGTCCGGGGAGCTGTTTTTT. Translated, it gives CASSWSGELFF.

This clonotype was observed at least ten times. The V gene is TRBV5-1, the J gene TRBJ2-1, with 16 bases aligning to TRBD2. Trimming cost V 4 bases and J 2 bases; bases outside gene matches: 9. Per the germline V gene, CDR1 is SGHRS and CDR2 is YFSETQ. The CDR3 sequence is 19 residues long. The CDR3 nucleotides read TGCGCCAGCAGCAGTCCGGGACTAGCGGGAGGGCCTCCCTACAATGAGCAGTTCTTC. As protein: CASSSPGLAGGPPYNEQFF. The full variable domain, completed using reference TRBV5-1 and TRBJ2-1, is KAGVTQTPRYLIKTRGQQVTLSCSPISGHRSVSWYQQTPGQGLQFLFEYFSETQRNKGNFPGRFSGRQFSNSRSEMNVSTLELGDSALYLCASSSPGLAGGPPYNEQFFGPGTRLTVL.

This clonotype was seen repeatedly, ten times or more. The chain links TRBV20-1 to TRBJ2-7; D unresolved. The CDR3 has 13 amino acids. Trimming removed 0 bases from V and 0 bases from J, with 6 bases in between. Germline V gives CDR1 DFQATT, CDR2 SNEGSKA (reference sequence). The CDR3 DNA sequence: TGCAGTGCTAGAGACATTACCTCCTACGAGCAGTACTTC. This translates into CSARDITSYEQYF.

This clonotype was found many times. The CDR3 sequence is CSAGTREDYNEQFF. The CDR3 DNA sequence: TGCAGTGCTGGGACACGGGAAGATTACAATGAGCAGTTCTTC. The chain joins TRBV20-1 to TRBJ2-1, with D possibly matching TRBD1 (6 bases). The CDR3 totals 14 residues. The germline gives CDR1 DFQATT, CDR2 SNEGSKA (reference sequence). Trimming stripped 5 bases from V and 4 bases from J, with 15 bases between.

This clonotype was picked up many times. The chain employs TRBV11-2 and TRBJ2-1; 8 nucleotides agree with TRBD2. V gave up 3 bases and J gave up 2 bases; unmatched junction bases: 3. The CDR3 is 15 residues long. The germline gives CDR1 SGHAT, CDR2 FQNNGV. The CDR3 sequence is CASSFAGGTYNEQFF. CDR3 bases: TGTGCCAGCAGCTTTGCGGGAGGCACCTACAATGAGCAGTTCTTC. Full variable domain (remainder filled in from reference TRBV11-2 and TRBJ2-1): EAGVAQSPRYKIIEKRQSVAFWCNPISGHATLYWYQQILGQGPKLLIQFQNNGVVDDSQLPKDRFSAERLKGVDSTLKIQPAKLEDSAVYLCASSFAGGTYNEQFFGPGTRLTVL.

This clonotype occurred many times. This rearrangement joins TRBV12-3 or TRBV12-4 to TRBJ2-5; 7 positions match TRBD2. The CDR3 extends over 15 amino acids. The trim removed 8 bases at V and 3 bases at J, leaving 12 bases unmatched. CDR3 nucleotide sequence: TGTGCCAGCCTCCGGATGGCGGGAGAGAAAGAGACCCAGTACTTC. This gives the protein CASLRMAGEKETQYF.

This clonotype was seen at least ten times. V is TRBV28 and J is TRBJ2-7; 8 nucleotides agree with TRBD2. Germline loops: CDR1 MDHEN, CDR2 SYDVKM. CDR3 size: 13 residues. The V gene end was trimmed by 8 bases and the J gene end by 3 bases; junction bases not matched to a gene: 6. CDR3 nucleotide sequence: TGTGCCAGCGGCAGCGGGAGTTTCTACGAGCAGTACTTC. It encodes CASGSGSFYEQYF.

This clonotype was seen repeatedly, ten times or more. The chain employs TRBV2 and TRBJ2-3; D is perhaps TRBD2 (6 bases). The ends were cut back, 7 bases at V and 2 bases at J, with 13 bases in the middle. This CDR3 contains 14 residues. Germline-derived CDR1 and CDR2 are SNHLY and FYNNEI. DNA of the CDR3: TGTGCCAGCACCCCCCGGCGGGACACAGATACGCAGTATTTT. Translation gives CASTPRRDTDTQYF.

This clonotype was observed many times. The chain employs TRBV7-2 and TRBJ2-7; perhaps TRBD1 as D (6 bases). Germline V lookup: CDR1 SGHTA, CDR2 FQGNSA. V lost 3 bases, J lost 3 bases, and 9 bases lay in between. The CDR3 has 13 amino acids. CDR3 sequence: CASSFGQNYEQYF. CDR3 nucleotide sequence: TGTGCCAGCAGCTTCGGACAGAACTACGAGCAGTACTTC.

This clonotype showed up many times. The rearrangement uses TRBV3-1 and TRBJ1-1; perhaps TRBD1 as D (5 bases). There are 16 residues in the CDR3. Germline-derived CDR1 and CDR2 are LGHDT and YNNKEL (reference sequence). V was pared by 1 base and J by 0 bases, with 12 bases between. The CDR3 coding sequence is TGTGCCAGCAGCCAAGGGGCTGGGGCCATGAACACTGAAGCTTTCTTT. Translated: CASSQGAGAMNTEAFF.

This clonotype came up once. With a much larger clone just one base away, this may be a read error. The chain couples TRBV7-2 to TRBJ2-1; D gene uncertain. The CDR3 runs 15 residues. Germline-derived CDR1 and CDR2 are SGHTA and FQGNSA. CDR3 sequence reads: CASSWVYPSNNEQFF. For the CDR3, the DNA is TGTGCCAGCAGCTGGGTCTATCCCTCCAACAATGAGCAGTTCTTC. Variable domain in full (rest from reference TRBV7-2 and TRBJ2-1): GAGVSQSPSNKVTEKGKDVELRCDPISGHTALYWYRQSLGQGLEFLIYFQGNSAPDKSGLPSDRFSAERTGGSVSTLTIQRTQQEDSAVYLCASSWVYPSNNEQFFGPGTRLTVL.

This clonotype was recorded a few times. The chain uses TRBV7-9 and TRBJ2-1, with TRBD2 as a possible D gene (6 bases). Germline CDR1 SEHNR, CDR2 FQNEAQ (reference sequence). This CDR3 region has 14 residues. The V gene lost 3 bases and the J gene lost 7 bases, with 13 bases spanning the gap. CDR3 protein: CASSLGGAGNEQFF. DNA of the CDR3: TGTGCCAGCAGCTTGGGCGGGGCAGGTAATGAGCAGTTCTTC.

This clonotype appeared a few times. The chain joins TRBV7-2 to TRBJ2-7, with 10 nucleotides matching TRBD2. Germline V CDR1 and CDR2: SGHTA, FQGNSA. The trim removed 2 bases at V and 6 bases at J, leaving 10 bases unmatched. CDR3 length equals 16 residues. CDR3 region: CASSLLTSGLGPEQYF. The CDR3 coding sequence is TGTGCCAGCAGCTTACTGACTAGCGGGCTGGGGCCCGAGCAGTACTTC.

Note on this clonotype: This could be a read error, since a much larger clone is one nucleotide away. The chain recombines TRBV18 with TRBJ2-5; 8 nucleotides agree with TRBD2. Looked up from germline, CDR1 is KGHSH and CDR2 is LQKENI. The J segment lost 5 bases and the V segment lost 2 bases, leaving 4 bases of the junction unmatched. The CDR3 spans 14 residues. The CDR3 nucleotides read TGTGCCAGCTCACCATGGACTAGCAGTGAGACCCAGTACTTC. Amino acid sequence: CASSPWTSSETQYF.

This clonotype was observed a few times. V and J are TRBV18 and TRBJ2-4, with TRBD2 identical over 10 bases. Germline-derived CDR1 and CDR2 are KGHSH and LQKENI. V was clipped by 3 bases and J by 0 bases; unmatched bases: 8. CDR3 size: 18 residues. The CDR3 loop reads CASSPGLAEQLAKNIQYF. For the CDR3, the DNA is TGTGCCAGCTCACCCGGACTAGCGGAACAACTAGCCAAAAACATTCAGTACTTC. The whole variable domain, filled in from reference TRBV18 and TRBJ2-4, reads NAGVMQNPRHLVRRRGQEARLRCSPMKGHSHVYWYRQLPEEGLKFMVYLQKENIIDESGMPKERFSAEFPKEGPSILRIQQVVRGDSAAYFCASSPGLAEQLAKNIQYFGAGTRLSVL.

This clonotype was observed a handful of times. The chain carries TRBV6-1 and TRBJ2-7; no definite D call. Germline-derived CDR1 and CDR2 are MNHNS and SASEGT. The CDR3 is made up of 14 amino acids. V shed 7 bases and J shed 0 bases, with 13 bases lying between them. In DNA, the CDR3 is TGTGCCAGCATGTCTCCGGTAAACTCCTACGAGCAGTACTTC. Its protein product is CASMSPVNSYEQYF.

J is TRBJ2-5 and V is TRBV28; unclear D gene. The CDR3 totals 14 residues. Germline CDR1 is MDHEN and CDR2 is SYDVKM. V lost 4 bases and J lost 0, with 9 bases in between. CDR3 sequence: CASSSDTYQETQYF. Here the CDR3 DNA reads TGTGCCAGCAGTTCAGACACGTACCAAGAGACCCAGTACTTC.

This clonotype has ten or more counts. The chain is built from TRBV7-8 and TRBJ2-3; D gene ambiguous. Trimming took off 1 base at V and 1 base at J, with 6 bases between the two ends. Germline loops: CDR1 SGHVS, CDR2 FQNEAQ. The CDR3 runs 14 residues. The CDR3 DNA sequence: TGTGCCAGCAGCTTAGAGCAGCGCACAGATACGCAGTATTTT. This encodes CASSLEQRTDTQYF. Drawing the rest from reference TRBV7-8 and TRBJ2-3, the complete variable domain is GAGVSQSPRYKVAKRGQDVALRCDPISGHVSLFWYQQALGQGPEFLTYFQNEAQLDKSGLPSDRFFAERPEGSVSTLKIQRTQQEDSAVYLCASSLEQRTDTQYFGPGTRLTVL.

The chain combines TRBV5-5 with TRBJ2-7, with D possibly called TRBD1 or TRBD2 (5 bases each). The germline gives CDR1 SGHKS, CDR2 YYEKEE (reference sequence). This CDR3 spans 14 amino acids. Between the trimmed V and J ends, which lost 6 bases and 2 bases, there was a span of 15 bases. The CDR3 nucleotides read TGTGCCAGCAACTACCGGGGCCCAGCCTACGAGCAGTACTTC. Protein product: CASNYRGPAYEQYF.